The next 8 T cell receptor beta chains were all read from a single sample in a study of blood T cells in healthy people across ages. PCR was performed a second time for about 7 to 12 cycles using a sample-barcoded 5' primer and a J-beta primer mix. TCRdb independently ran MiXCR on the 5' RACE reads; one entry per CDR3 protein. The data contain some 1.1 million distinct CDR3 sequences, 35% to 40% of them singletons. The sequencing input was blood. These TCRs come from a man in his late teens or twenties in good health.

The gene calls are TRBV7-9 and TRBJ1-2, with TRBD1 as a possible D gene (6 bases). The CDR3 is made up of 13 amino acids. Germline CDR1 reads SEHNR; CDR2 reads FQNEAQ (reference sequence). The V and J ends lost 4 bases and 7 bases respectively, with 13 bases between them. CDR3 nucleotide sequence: TGTGCCAGCAGCTCCCACAGGGAAAGTGGCTACACCTTC. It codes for CASSSHRESGYTF. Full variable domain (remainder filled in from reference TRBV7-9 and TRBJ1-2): DTGVSQNPRHKITKRGQNVTFRCDPISEHNRLYWYRQTLGQGPEFLTYFQNEAQLEKSRLLSDRFSAERPKGSFSTLEIQRTEQGDSAMYLCASSSHRESGYTFGSGTRLTVV.

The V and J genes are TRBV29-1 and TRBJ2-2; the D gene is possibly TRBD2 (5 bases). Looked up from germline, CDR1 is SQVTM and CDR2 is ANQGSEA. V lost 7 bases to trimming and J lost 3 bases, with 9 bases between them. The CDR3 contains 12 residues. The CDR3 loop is CSARRDTGELFF. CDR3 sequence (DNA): TGCAGCGCCCGGCGGGACACCGGGGAGCTGTTTTTT.

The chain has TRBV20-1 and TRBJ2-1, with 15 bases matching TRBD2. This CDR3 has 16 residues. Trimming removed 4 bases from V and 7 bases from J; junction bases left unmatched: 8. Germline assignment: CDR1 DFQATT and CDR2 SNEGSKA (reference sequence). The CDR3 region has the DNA TGCAGTGCTACAGGACTAGCGGGGGGGCCTGGGAATGAGCAGTTCTTC. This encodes CSATGLAGGPGNEQFF.

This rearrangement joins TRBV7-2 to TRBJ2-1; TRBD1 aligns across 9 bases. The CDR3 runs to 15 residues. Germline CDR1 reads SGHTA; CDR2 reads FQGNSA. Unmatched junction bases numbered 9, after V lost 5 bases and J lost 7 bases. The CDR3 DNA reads TGTGCCAGCAGCAGGGGACAGGGTAAGTGGAATGAGCAGTTCTTC. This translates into CASSRGQGKWNEQFF.

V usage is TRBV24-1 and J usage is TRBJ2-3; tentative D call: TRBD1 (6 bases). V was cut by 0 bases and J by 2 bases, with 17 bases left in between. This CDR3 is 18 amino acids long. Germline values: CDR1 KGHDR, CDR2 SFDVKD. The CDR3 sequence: CATSDLIKDRSYTDTQYF. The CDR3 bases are TGTGCCACCAGTGATTTGATAAAGGACAGATCCTACACAGATACGCAGTATTTT.

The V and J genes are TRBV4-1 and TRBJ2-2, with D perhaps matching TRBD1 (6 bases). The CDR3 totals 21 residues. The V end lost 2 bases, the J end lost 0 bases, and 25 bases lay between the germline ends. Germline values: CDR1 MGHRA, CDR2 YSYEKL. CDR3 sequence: CASSQKSRGFQGPANTGELFF. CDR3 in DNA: TGCGCCAGCAGCCAAAAGAGTCGAGGTTTTCAGGGGCCGGCGAACACCGGGGAGCTGTTTTTT.

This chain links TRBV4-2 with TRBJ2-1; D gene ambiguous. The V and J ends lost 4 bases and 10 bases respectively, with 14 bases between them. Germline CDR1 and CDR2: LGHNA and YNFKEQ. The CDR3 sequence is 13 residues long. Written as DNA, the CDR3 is TGTGCCAGCAGCCCCCCTACTAATGGGGAGCAGTTCTTC. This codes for CASSPPTNGEQFF.

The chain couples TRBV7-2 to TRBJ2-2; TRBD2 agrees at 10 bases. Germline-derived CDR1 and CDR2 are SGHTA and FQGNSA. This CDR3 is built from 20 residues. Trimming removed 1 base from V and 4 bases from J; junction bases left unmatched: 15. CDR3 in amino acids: CASSLVAVEAGGLGTGELFF. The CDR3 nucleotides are TGTGCCAGCAGCTTAGTTGCGGTAGAAGCGGGGGGGCTTGGCACCGGGGAGCTGTTTTTT.